A single sample is the source of the 24 T cell receptor beta chains below, sequenced in a study of post-analysis software for immune sequencing data. General observations from the study: Higher frequency in patients than in controls was seen for roughly 5 TRBV segments, with TRBV5-6, TRBV5-1 and TRBV20-1 among them.

Unique molecular identifiers were present in the TCR beta cDNA libraries. MiXCR, run by TCRdb on the PCR reads, gives a single entry per CDR3 protein. Of roughly 800,000 distinct CDR3 sequences in the sample, about 45% were seen once. No antigen has been assigned to these receptors. Sequenced material: blood. The receptors stem from a girl under 18 with multiple sclerosis.

The V call is TRBV25-1, the J call TRBJ1-2; no definite D call. The CDR3 length is 16 residues. Germline V gene data show CDR1 as MGHDK and CDR2 as SYGVNS. V lost 9 bases, J lost 1 base, and 21 bases lay in between. CDR3 nucleotides: TGTGCCAGTTTTGGCCGGGCGGGCGGTATTAACTATGGCTACACCTTC. Its translation is CASFGRAGGINYGYTF.

J is TRBJ2-1 and V is TRBV28; D possibly corresponds to TRBD1 (6 bases). Germline-derived CDR1 and CDR2 are MDHEN and SYDVKM. Trimming stripped 5 bases from V and 9 bases from J, with 14 bases between. There are 13 residues in the CDR3. The DNA of the CDR3 is TGTGCCAGCAGTGACAGGTTGAGGGGTGAGCAGTTCTTC. It specifies CASSDRLRGEQFF.

The chain employs TRBV20-1 and TRBJ2-3; tentatively, D is TRBD1 (5 bases). CDR3 length equals 10 residues. Trimming left V 6 bases short and J 8 bases short, with 9 bases between. Germline V gives CDR1 DFQATT, CDR2 SNEGSKA (reference sequence). CDR3 protein: CSALRGTQYF. CDR3 sequence (DNA): TGCAGTGCGCTTAGGGGTACGCAGTATTTT.

This clonotype has a handful of counts. The gene calls are TRBV20-1 and TRBJ1-2; D remains ambiguous. The CDR3 sequence is 14 residues long. Per germline, CDR1 DFQATT and CDR2 SNEGSKA (reference sequence). The V gene lost 0 bases and the J gene lost 0 bases, with 8 bases spanning the gap. CDR3: CSARDNRANYGYTF. In DNA, the CDR3 is TGCAGTGCTAGAGATAACAGAGCTAACTATGGCTACACCTTC.

This clonotype was detected a few times. The chain recombines TRBV20-1 with TRBJ2-7, with D unresolved. The CDR3 loop spans 11 amino acids. The V gene lost 7 bases and the J gene lost 3 bases, with 10 bases spanning the gap. In germline, CDR1 is DFQATT, CDR2 SNEGSKA (reference sequence). In nucleotides, the CDR3 is TGCAGTGTCGGACGGATCTACGAGCAGTACTTC. This gives the protein CSVGRIYEQYF.

CDR3 nucleotides: TGTGCCAGCAGCCCCTTCAACGGGGATACCGAGAATGAAAAACTGTTTTTT. It translates to CASSPFNGDTENEKLFF. V and J are TRBV7-9 and TRBJ1-4; no clear D. The CDR3 is 17 residues long. Per the germline V gene, CDR1 is SEHNR and CDR2 is FQNEAQ (reference sequence). The ends were cut back, 5 bases at V and 5 bases at J, with 21 bases in the middle.

This clonotype occurred a few times. The V and J genes are TRBV6-5 and TRBJ2-1; D remains ambiguous. The CDR3 loop spans 17 amino acids. V was shortened by 0 bases and J by 2 bases, with 14 bases between the two germline ends. Germline assignment: CDR1 MNHEY and CDR2 SVGAGI. CDR3 in amino acids: CASSYSRFAPTYNEQFF. CDR3 bases: TGTGCCAGCAGTTACTCGCGATTCGCACCTACCTACAATGAGCAGTTCTTC.

The chain carries TRBV20-1 and TRBJ2-7, with D possibly matching TRBD2 (6 bases). CDR1 is DFQATT and CDR2 is SNEGSKA in the germline V gene (reference sequence). With 0 bases removed from V and 2 bases from J, the gap between germline ends came to 20 bases. The length of the CDR3 is 17 residues. The CDR3 here is CSARDRYDAGSTYEQYF. CDR3 bases: TGCAGTGCTAGAGATAGATACGATGCGGGGTCAACCTACGAGCAGTACTTC.

The J gene is TRBJ1-2, the V gene TRBV7-2, with D hard to call. The ends were cut back, 2 bases at V and 5 bases at J, with 12 bases in the middle. The CDR3 sequence is 14 residues long. The germline V gene encodes CDR1 SGHTA and CDR2 FQGNSA. The CDR3, as DNA: TGTGCCAGCAGCTTAAGCACAGACTCGTATGGCTACACCTTC. Translating gives CASSLSTDSYGYTF.

This chain joins TRBV19 and TRBJ2-7; 8 nucleotides line up with TRBD1. This CDR3 is 14 amino acids long. The V gene end was trimmed by 3 bases and the J gene end by 6 bases; junction bases not matched to a gene: 7. The germline CDR1 and CDR2 sequences are LNHDA and SQIVND (reference sequence). The CDR3 DNA reads as TGTGCCAGTAGTATGGCCAGGGGGCGCACCGAGCAGTACTTC. Amino acid sequence: CASSMARGRTEQYF. The variable domain in full, with the rest retrieved from reference TRBV19 and TRBJ2-7, is DGGITQSPKYLFRKEGQNVTLSCEQNLNHDAMYWYRQDPGQGLRLIYYSQIVNDFQKGDIAEGYSVSREKKESFPLTVTSAQKNPTAFYLCASSMARGRTEQYFGPGTRLTVT.

The CDR3 DNA reads as TGTGCCAGCAGTTACTCGGGCCAGAGGACAGATACGCAGTATTTT. Protein product: CASSYSGQRTDTQYF. The chain links TRBV6-2 or TRBV6-3 to TRBJ2-3; D remains unclear. This CDR3 is built from 15 residues. V was trimmed by 0 bases and J by 3 bases, leaving 10 bases between them. The germline V gene encodes CDR1 MNHEY and CDR2 SVGEGT.

The chain is built from TRBV12-3 or TRBV12-4 and TRBJ2-1, with 13 bases matching TRBD2. This CDR3 has 15 amino acids. After removal of 3 bases from V and 8 bases from J, the junction contained 4 bases not matched to a gene. CDR3 nucleotides: TGTGCCAGCAGTTTCTTACTAGCGGGAGGGGATGAGCAGTTCTTC. Protein product: CASSFLLAGGDEQFF.

The table lists this clonotype with a few counts. The rearrangement uses TRBV29-1 and TRBJ2-6, with TRBD1 identical over 8 bases. CDR1 SQVTM and CDR2 ANQGSEA come from the germline V gene. J was trimmed by 2 bases and V by 6 bases; bases with no gene match: 3. This CDR3 region has 14 residues. CDR3 loop: CSVPGGPGANVLTF. CDR3 coding DNA: TGCAGCGTGCCAGGGGGCCCTGGGGCCAACGTCCTGACTTTC.

The J gene is TRBJ2-7, the V gene TRBV20-1; 14 bases fit TRBD2. Germline CDR1 DFQATT, CDR2 SNEGSKA (reference sequence). The CDR3 consists of 17 residues. V shed 1 base and J 5 bases; nucleotides not matched to a gene: 10. This CDR3 reads CSARAPRLAGGPHEQYF. The DNA for the CDR3 is TGCAGTGCTAGAGCCCCTAGACTAGCGGGAGGGCCCCACGAGCAGTACTTC.

This clonotype was counted a single time. The chain employs TRBV25-1 and TRBJ2-1; possible D gene TRBD2, 6 bases. CDR1 and CDR2 from the germline V gene are MGHDK and SYGVNS. V lost 2 bases and J lost 9, with 11 bases in between. The CDR3 runs to 13 residues. For the CDR3, the DNA is TGTGCCAGCAGTGAAACGAGCGGGTCTGAGCAGTTCTTC. Protein sequence: CASSETSGSEQFF.

The chain is built from TRBV7-2 and TRBJ1-2; no clear D gene. Per germline, CDR1 SGHTA and CDR2 FQGNSA. Trimming cost V 1 base and J 7 bases, with 19 bases left between them. The CDR3 spans 16 residues. CDR3 sequence (DNA): TGTGCCAGCAGCTTAGATCTAGGCCGGTCTCGCGCTGGCTACACCTTC. Residues: CASSLDLGRSRAGYTF.

A single count supports this clonotype. This chain joins TRBV20-1 and TRBJ2-1; D is possibly TRBD2 (7 bases). Trimming stripped 5 bases from V and 13 bases from J, with 15 bases between. CDR1 is DFQATT, CDR2 SNEGSKA, per germline (reference sequence). The CDR3 length is 11 residues. The CDR3 spells CSAEGGETQFF. As DNA, the CDR3 is TGCAGTGCTGAGGGGGGGGAGACCCAGTTCTTC.

This clonotype appeared a few times. CDR3 amino acids: CASSPGPSREQFF. CDR3 nucleotides: TGCGCCAGCAGCCCGGGCCCCTCCCGGGAGCAGTTCTTC. V is TRBV5-1 and J is TRBJ2-1, with D unresolved. The CDR3 sequence is 13 residues long. Trimming left V 4 bases short and J 10 bases short, with 15 bases between. Germline assignment: CDR1 SGHRS and CDR2 YFSETQ.

The V and J genes are TRBV29-1 and TRBJ2-1; 12 bases are a match to TRBD1. Per the germline V gene, CDR1 is SQVTM and CDR2 is ANQGSEA. V lost 6 bases, J lost 7 bases, and 19 bases stayed unmatched. This CDR3 has 18 amino acids. In DNA, the CDR3 is TGCAGCGTGCACGGGACAGGGGGCGGGAGGCGTTATAGGAATGAGCAGTTCTTC. This gives the protein CSVHGTGGGRRYRNEQFF.

This rearrangement joins TRBV24-1 to TRBJ2-7, with D possibly matching TRBD2 (5 bases). V was cut by 12 bases and J by 1 base, with 15 bases left in between. The CDR3 runs to 13 residues. Germline V lookup: CDR1 KGHDR, CDR2 SFDVKD. The CDR3 sequence is CAPEGGGSYEQYF. For the CDR3, the DNA is TGTGCCCCGGAAGGAGGCGGGTCCTACGAGCAGTACTTC.

This clonotype was detected a few times. The chain carries TRBV7-2 and TRBJ2-7; D may be TRBD2 (7 bases). With 5 bases removed from V and 3 bases from J, the gap between germline ends came to 17 bases. The germline CDR1 and CDR2 sequences are SGHTA and FQGNSA. The CDR3 is made up of 15 amino acids. This CDR3 is CASSPPGGGYYEQYF. The CDR3 DNA reads TGTGCCAGCAGCCCGCCGGGGGGCGGATACTACGAGCAGTACTTC.

The rearrangement uses TRBV1 and TRBJ2-6. TRBV1 is a pseudogene. The CDR3 contains 15 residues. CDR3 residues: CTSSQAYSGANVLTF. The CDR3 DNA reads as TGCACCAGCAGCCAAGCGTACTCTGGGGCCAACGTCCTGACTTTC.

The chain links TRBV6-2 or TRBV6-3 to TRBJ2-5; D remains ambiguous. The CDR3 extends over 12 amino acids. Per germline, CDR1 MNHEY and CDR2 SVGEGT. The V end was cut by 4 bases, the J end by 7 bases, with 10 bases between. The DNA for the CDR3 is TGTGCCAGCAGTTCGAGGTCTGGGACCCAGTACTTC. Translation gives CASSSRSGTQYF.

Here the CDR3 reads CASSQAGRASEQFF. For the CDR3, the DNA is TGTGCCAGCAGCCAGGCAGGGAGGGCTAGTGAGCAGTTCTTC. The rearrangement links TRBV4-2 to TRBJ2-1, with 7 bases aligning to TRBD2. J gave up 9 bases and V 3 bases, and 8 bases lay outside the gene matches. The CDR3 sequence is 14 residues long. Germline lookup yields CDR1 LGHNA and CDR2 YNFKEQ.